Listed here are 14 T cell receptor beta chains from one sample, sequenced in a study of blood T cell repertoires in COVID-19. TCRdb keeps only in-frame clones here, not all; method: immunoSEQ multiplex PCR. The sample lists approximately 250,000 clones, 88% seen once, with 1.2% in the top ten. What was sequenced was PBMCs or T cells enriched from blood (not recorded which). Receptors originate from a woman in her forties with acute COVID-19.

The V gene is TRBV2, the J gene TRBJ1-2; D possibly corresponds to TRBD1 (5 bases). V lost 8 bases, J lost 2 bases, and 15 bases lay in between. The V gene's germline CDR1 is SNHLY and CDR2 FYNNEI. This CDR3 is built from 14 residues. The CDR3 reads CASGAGRLNYGYTF. In DNA, the CDR3 is TGTGCCAGCGGGGCAGGAAGGTTGAACTATGGCTACACCTTC. The full variable domain, with the rest looked up from reference TRBV2 and TRBJ1-2, is EPEVTQTPSHQVTQMGQEVILRCVPISNHLYFYWYRQILGQKVEFLVSFYNNEISEKSEIFDDQFSVERPDGSNFTLKIRSTKLEDSAMYFCASGAGRLNYGYTFGSGTRLTVV.

V and J are TRBV6-2 or TRBV6-3 and TRBJ2-3, with D uncertain. The CDR3 totals 11 residues. V dropped 6 bases and J dropped 6 bases, with 7 bases sitting between them. From germline, CDR1 is MNHEY and CDR2 SVGEGT. The CDR3 region has the DNA TGTGCCAGCAGCCTCGGGGATACGCAGTATTTT. Protein: CASSLGDTQYF.

The chain links TRBV7-2 to TRBJ2-5; tentative D call: TRBD1 (6 bases). The V gene's germline CDR1 is SGHTA and CDR2 FQGNSA. The CDR3 extends over 13 amino acids. Deletions cut 5 bases from V and 12 bases from J, with 19 bases between. The CDR3 DNA follows: TGTGCCAGCAGCACCGAGACAGGCGCCCCGGAGTACTTC. It yields the protein CASSTETGAPEYF.

This clone was seen only a few times. This sequence joins TRBV6-2 or TRBV6-3 and TRBJ2-5; 11 bases agree with TRBD2. The length of the CDR3 is 17 residues. Trimming removed 6 bases from V and 5 bases from J; junction bases left unmatched: 14. Germline-derived CDR1 and CDR2 are MNHEY and SVGEGT. The CDR3 loop reads CASSSTPTSGSRETQYF. For the CDR3, the DNA is TGTGCCAGCAGCTCCACACCTACTAGCGGGAGTAGGGAGACCCAGTACTTC.

This clone appeared a single time. The genes are TRBV6-5 and TRBJ1-4; D perhaps matches TRBD1 (6 bases). Germline assignment: CDR1 MNHEY and CDR2 SVGAGI. The CDR3 has 14 residues. Trimming left V 7 bases short and J 6 bases short, with 15 bases between. The CDR3 DNA is TGTGCCAGCACGCTAACAGGGTCGGATGAAAAACTGTTTTTT. Translated, it gives CASTLTGSDEKLFF.

This chain connects TRBV18 to TRBJ1-4, with TRBD1 matching over 7 bases. The CDR3 has 16 residues. Germline CDR1 and CDR2: KGHSH and LQKENI. The V and J ends lost 1 base and 8 bases, in that order; junction bases with no gene match: 10. DNA of the CDR3: TGTGCCAGCTCACCACGTACAGGGGACCCTTCGGAAAAACTGTTTTTT. Amino acid sequence: CASSPRTGDPSEKLFF.

The V call is TRBV6-5, the J call TRBJ2-7; 8 nucleotides line up with TRBD1. This CDR3 has 15 residues. V shed 6 bases and J 2 bases; nucleotides not matched to a gene: 9. Per germline, CDR1 MNHEY and CDR2 SVGAGI. CDR3 in amino acids: CASSLGGQAPYEQYF. In DNA, the CDR3 is TGTGCCAGCAGCCTAGGGGGACAGGCCCCCTACGAGCAGTACTTC.

The chain employs TRBV27 and TRBJ2-2, with D possibly TRBD2 on 5 matching bases. Per germline, CDR1 MNHEY and CDR2 SMNVEV (reference sequence). V was clipped by 1 base and J by 8 bases, with 17 bases between them. CDR3 length: 16 amino acids. CDR3 sequence (DNA): TGTGCCAGCAGTTTATTAGTCGGGTTGGGAGTGGGGGAGCTGTTTTTT. Its translation: CASSLLVGLGVGELFF.

The CDR3 is CASSLSRGLVGTEAFF. CDR3 nucleotide sequence: TGTGCCAGCAGTTTATCTCGTGGCCTAGTGGGCACTGAAGCTTTCTTT. The genes are TRBV27 and TRBJ1-1, with D hard to call. From germline, CDR1 is MNHEY and CDR2 SMNVEV (reference sequence). CDR3 length: 16 residues. V lost 0 bases and J lost 4, with 15 bases in between.

The rearrangement joins TRBV30 to TRBJ2-1; possibly TRBD2 for D (5 bases). Germline loops: CDR1 GTSNPN, CDR2 SVGIG (reference sequence). The CDR3 length is 14 residues. With 0 bases removed from V and 9 bases from J, the gap between germline ends came to 15 bases. CDR3: CAWSVSSLVSEQFF. The CDR3 nucleotides read TGTGCCTGGAGTGTATCATCACTAGTGAGTGAGCAGTTCTTC.

A few counts support this clone. The chain combines TRBV2 with TRBJ1-4, with D maybe TRBD1 (5 bases). CDR3 length equals 13 residues. The V gene lost 5 bases and the J gene lost 7 bases, with 11 bases spanning the gap. Germline CDR1 and CDR2: SNHLY and FYNNEI. As DNA, the CDR3 is TGTGCCAGCAGTCCCCAGGGAGGTGAAAAACTGTTTTTT. Encoded protein: CASSPQGGEKLFF.

This chain links TRBV7-9 with TRBJ2-1; 11 bases are shared with TRBD2. Germline V lookup: CDR1 SEHNR, CDR2 FQNEAQ (reference sequence). The CDR3 is 16 amino acids. J was trimmed by 5 bases and V by 5 bases; bases with no gene match: 8. The chain's CDR3 is CASSPLLAGVDNEQFF. The CDR3 region has the DNA TGTGCCAGCAGCCCTTTACTAGCGGGAGTTGACAATGAGCAGTTCTTC.

The V and J genes are TRBV27 and TRBJ2-1, with D maybe TRBD2 (5 bases). Germline V gene data show CDR1 as MNHEY and CDR2 as SMNVEV (reference sequence). V was clipped by 7 bases and J by 4 bases, with 8 bases between them. This CDR3 contains 12 residues. DNA of the CDR3: TGTGCCAGCACGGGATCTTACAATGAGCAGTTCTTC. Translating gives CASTGSYNEQFF.

J is TRBJ1-2 and V is TRBV27, with D possibly matching TRBD1 (5 bases). This CDR3 has 14 residues. CDR1 and CDR2 from the germline V gene are MNHEY and SMNVEV (reference sequence). V was trimmed by 5 bases and J by 4 bases, leaving 14 bases between them. CDR3: CASSPSGGGYGYTF. The CDR3 DNA reads TGTGCCAGCAGTCCCTCGGGGGGAGGCTATGGCTACACCTTC.